The clone carrying this T cell receptor beta chain has ten or more counts. This entry comes from a study of read filtering for tumor transcriptome and immune sequencing. The V segment lost 5 bases and the J segment 1 base; nucleotides outside the gene matches: 3. The CDR3 consists of 15 residues. The germline V gene encodes CDR1 DFQATT and CDR2 SNEGSKA (reference sequence). This library used 300 to 500 ng RNA and molecular barcoded adaptors spanning alpha/delta and beta/gamma chains. MiXCR, run by TCRdb on the reads, gives a single entry per CDR3 protein. There are about 27,000 distinct CDR3 sequences in the sample; approximately 15% occur only once, and about 48% lies in the top ten.

Specimen: a population of CD138-negative cells sorted from bone marrow. The rearrangement uses TRBV20-1 and TRBJ2-2; 11 nucleotides align to TRBD2. This receptor was identified in a donor at least 40 years old with multiple myeloma. The chain's CDR3 is CSALTSGRNTGELFF. CDR3 coding DNA: TGCAGTGCTCTTACTAGCGGGAGGAACACCGGGGAGCTGTTTTTT.